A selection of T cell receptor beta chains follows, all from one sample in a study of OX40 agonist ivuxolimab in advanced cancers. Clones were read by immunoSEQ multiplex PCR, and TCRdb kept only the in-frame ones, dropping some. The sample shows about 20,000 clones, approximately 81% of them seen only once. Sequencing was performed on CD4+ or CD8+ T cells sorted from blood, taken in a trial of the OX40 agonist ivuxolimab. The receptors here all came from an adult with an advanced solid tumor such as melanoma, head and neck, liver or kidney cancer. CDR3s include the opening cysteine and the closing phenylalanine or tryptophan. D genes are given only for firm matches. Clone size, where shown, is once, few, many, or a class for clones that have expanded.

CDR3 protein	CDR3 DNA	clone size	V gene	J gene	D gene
CASSFQGTDTQYF	TGTGCCAGCAGTTTCCAGGGCACAGATACGCAGTATTTT	.	TRBV27	TRBJ2-3	.
CASTSQLAGRNEQFF	TGTGCCAGCACCTCCCAGTTAGCGGGGCGGAATGAGCAGTTCTTC	.	TRBV7-8	TRBJ2-1	TRBD2
CASRDSLYSNQPQHF	TGCGCCAGCCGGGACAGCCTGTATAGCAATCAGCCCCAGCATTTT	.	TRBV10-1	TRBJ1-5	TRBD1
CASSLNMAEPMNTEAFF	TGTGCCAGCAGCTTAAATATGGCAGAACCAATGAACACTGAAGCTTTCTTT	.	TRBV7-9	TRBJ1-1	.
CASSPSPSSNQPQHF	TGTGCCAGCTCCCCGAGTCCATCTAGCAATCAGCCCCAGCATTTT	.	TRBV18	TRBJ1-5	.
CASSLQGYNEQFF	TGTGCCAGCAGTTTACAGGGTTACAATGAGCAGTTCTTC	.	TRBV6-1	TRBJ2-1	.
CASSFPTGGVWEQYF	TGCGCCAGCAGCTTTCCGACAGGGGGGGTTTGGGAGCAGTACTTC	few	TRBV5-1	TRBJ2-7	TRBD1
CASSPGEARGAQYF	TGTGCCAGCAGCCCGGGGGAGGCCCGAGGGGCCCAGTACTTC	.	TRBV5-4	TRBJ2-5	.
CASAFLGGGLQETQYF	TGTGCCAGCGCCTTTCTTGGGGGGGGCCTCCAAGAGACCCAGTACTTC	.	TRBV7-9	TRBJ2-5	.
CASTRSRGYNEQFF	TGTGCCAGCACCCGATCTCGGGGGTACAATGAGCAGTTCTTC	.	TRBV7-2	TRBJ2-1	.
CASSLEQGYPYEQYF	TGTGCCAGCAGCTTAGAACAGGGGTACCCCTACGAGCAGTACTTC	few	TRBV11-1	TRBJ2-7	TRBD1
CSVRGGPSGGAIYEQYF	TGCAGCGTACGAGGAGGTCCTAGCGGGGGGGCAATTTACGAGCAGTACTTC	.	TRBV29-1	TRBJ2-7	TRBD2
CASSLWTDYEQYF	TGCGCCAGCAGCTTGTGGACAGACTACGAGCAGTACTTC	.	TRBV5-1	TRBJ2-7	.
CASSSTRFRGGSSYEQYF	TGTGCCAGCAGCTCAACACGGTTCCGAGGGGGCAGTTCCTACGAGCAGTACTTC	.	TRBV7-9	TRBJ2-7	TRBD1
CASSPTGGRDEQYF	TGTGCCAGCTCACCGACAGGGGGCAGGGACGAGCAGTACTTC	few	TRBV18	TRBJ2-7	TRBD1
CASSLGGTGRMRELFF	TGTGCCAGCAGCTTAGGAGGGACAGGGAGAATGCGGGAGCTGTTTTTT	.	TRBV7-6	TRBJ2-2	TRBD1
CASSLTGSWEQYF	TGTGCCAGCAGCTTAACAGGAAGTTGGGAGCAGTACTTC	once	TRBV7-9	TRBJ2-7	.
CSVTKSGTEQFF	TGCAGCGTCACAAAATCCGGCACGGAGCAGTTCTTC	.	TRBV29-1	TRBJ2-1	.
CASREGADTQYF	TGTGCCAGCAGGGAGGGAGCAGATACGCAGTATTTT	.	TRBV2	TRBJ2-3	.
CASSLLLGALGHEQYF	TGTGCCAGCAGCTTGCTATTGGGTGCCCTGGGCCACGAGCAGTACTTC	.	TRBV5-4	TRBJ2-7	.
CASSFMGANTEAFF	TGTGCCAGCAGCTTCATGGGGGCGAACACTGAAGCTTTCTTT	.	TRBV5-6	TRBJ1-1	.
CASSQQSWNEQFF	TGTGCCAGCAGCCAACAGTCTTGGAATGAGCAGTTCTTC	once	TRBV4-2	TRBJ2-1	.
CASSPSAKNEQFF	TGTGCCAGCAGTCCCTCGGCCAAAAATGAGCAGTTCTTC	.	TRBV27	TRBJ2-1	.
CASSLQNTIYF	TGTGCCAGCAGCCTCCAAAACACCATATATTTT	once	TRBV11-2	TRBJ1-3	.
CASSLGISGANVLTF	TGTGCCAGCAGTTTAGGGATCTCTGGGGCCAACGTCCTGACTTTC	.	TRBV27	TRBJ2-6	.
CASSVRRQGAPGYF	TGTGCCAGCAGCGTACGGCGACAGGGGGCGCCGGGGTACTTC	once	TRBV28	TRBJ2-4	TRBD1
CASSLTGGDGYTF	TGCGCCAGCAGCCTGACAGGGGGCGATGGCTACACCTTC	.	TRBV4-1	TRBJ1-2	TRBD1
CASMMAGGPNEQFF	TGTGCCAGCATGATGGCGGGGGGGCCTAATGAGCAGTTCTTC	.	TRBV5-4	TRBJ2-1	TRBD2
CASSLNNSPLHF	TGCGCCAGCAGCCTCAATAATTCACCCCTCCACTTT	.	TRBV4-1	TRBJ1-6	.
CASEGLAYEQYF	TGTGCCAGCGAAGGTCTTGCCTACGAGCAGTACTTC	.	TRBV6-1	TRBJ2-7	.
CAISEPGGGAGSGYTF	TGTGCCATCAGTGAGCCTGGGGGGGGCGCGGGAAGTGGCTACACCTTC	.	TRBV10-3	TRBJ1-2	.
CASPGEGLASYEQYF	TGTGCCAGCCCAGGGGAGGGACTAGCTTCCTACGAGCAGTACTTC	.	TRBV7-2	TRBJ2-7	TRBD2
CASSVGLAGATYEQYF	TGTGCCAGCAGCGTAGGACTAGCGGGGGCCACCTACGAGCAGTACTTC	.	TRBV9	TRBJ2-7	TRBD2
CASTSQGGANYGYTF	TGTGCCAGCACCTCCCAAGGTGGGGCTAACTATGGCTACACCTTC	few	TRBV6-5	TRBJ1-2	.
CASFRQLGDSYEQYF	TGCGCCAGCTTCCGACAATTGGGGGATTCCTACGAGCAGTACTTC	.	TRBV10-2	TRBJ2-7	.
CASYGGNTIYF	TGTGCCAGCTACGGAGGAAACACCATATATTTT	few	TRBV28	TRBJ1-3	.
CASSLGGTYNEQFF	TGTGCCAGCAGCTTGGGGGGGACCTACAATGAGCAGTTCTTC	.	TRBV11-2	TRBJ2-1	TRBD2